This is a list of T cell receptor beta chains from one sample in a study of T cells in Graves' hyperthyroidism and ophthalmopathy. A single record per CDR3 protein comes from TCRdb applying MiXCR to the multiplex PCR reads. The data contain some 620,000 distinct CDR3 sequences, about 16% of them singletons. The specimen was blood. The origin of the receptors is a woman in her 30s with Graves' hyperthyroidism. The CDR3 runs from the conserved cysteine through the conserved F or W. The order of the fields is clone size, V gene, CDR3 protein. Expanded clones are given a class, and other clones once, few, many or no size at all.

size: many; V: TRBV5-1; CDR3: CASSLAVTEYEQYF
size: many; V: TRBV7-9; CDR3: CASSLGHRPSYEQYF
size: many; V: TRBV20-1; CDR3: CSVASGSRETQYF
size: few; V: TRBV24-1; CDR3: CATSDPGYYGYTF
size: .; V: TRBV7-2; CDR3: CASSLYPPYSNQPQHF
size: many; V: TRBV7-9; CDR3: CASGRPGSAYEQYF
size: .; V: TRBV20-1; CDR3: CSARTGTQETQYF
size: .; V: TRBV5-1; CDR3: CASSWGIQINEQYF
size: many; V: TRBV28; CDR3: CASTQKGTGDFYGYTF
size: .; V: TRBV6-2/TRBV6-3; CDR3: CAGRQGADTGELFF
size: few; V: TRBV7-9; CDR3: CASSHDRGANEKLFF
size: many; V: TRBV5-1; CDR3: CASSLGVTPTNEKLFF
size: .; V: TRBV5-1; CDR3: CASSTAPSGGNQETQYF
size: .; V: TRBV20-1; CDR3: CSARGEGWDYNEQFF
size: few; V: TRBV20-1; CDR3: CSATQSDTQYF
size: many; V: TRBV30; CDR3: CAWRLMGPNTEAFF
size: few; V: TRBV29-1; CDR3: CSVPRSQDPGELFF
size: .; V: TRBV6-1; CDR3: CASSQGATGANVLIF
size: .; V: TRBV9; CDR3: CASRPGTGGTQFF
size: .; V: TRBV7-3; CDR3: CASSSQGRGTEAFF
size: .; V: TRBV3-2; CDR3: CASSPQGGRGINSPLHF
size: many; V: TRBV20-1; CDR3: CSARDFRGETEAFF
size: many; V: TRBV28; CDR3: CASSLGTTTDTQYF
size: .; V: TRBV19; CDR3: CASKGAGRETQYF
size: many; V: TRBV20-1; CDR3: CSASSHFSSYEQYF
size: many; V: TRBV20-1; CDR3: CSARDLLAGGHEQYF
size: .; V: TRBV7-2; CDR3: CASREAGSSYNSPLHF
size: .; V: TRBV6-1; CDR3: CASTPRRETQYF
size: .; V: TRBV20-1; CDR3: CSASTDPEAFF
size: .; V: TRBV6-1; CDR3: CASTDKGFTKNIQYF
size: many; V: TRBV28; CDR3: CASSFNLWTSGRSYEQFF
size: .; V: TRBV30; CDR3: CAWSIGVQEKLFF
size: few; V: TRBV7-3; CDR3: CASSLPGTWPEVKFF
size: many; V: TRBV29-1; CDR3: CSVEAAVAGDTQYF
size: many; V: TRBV12-5; CDR3: CASGISGQNTEAFF